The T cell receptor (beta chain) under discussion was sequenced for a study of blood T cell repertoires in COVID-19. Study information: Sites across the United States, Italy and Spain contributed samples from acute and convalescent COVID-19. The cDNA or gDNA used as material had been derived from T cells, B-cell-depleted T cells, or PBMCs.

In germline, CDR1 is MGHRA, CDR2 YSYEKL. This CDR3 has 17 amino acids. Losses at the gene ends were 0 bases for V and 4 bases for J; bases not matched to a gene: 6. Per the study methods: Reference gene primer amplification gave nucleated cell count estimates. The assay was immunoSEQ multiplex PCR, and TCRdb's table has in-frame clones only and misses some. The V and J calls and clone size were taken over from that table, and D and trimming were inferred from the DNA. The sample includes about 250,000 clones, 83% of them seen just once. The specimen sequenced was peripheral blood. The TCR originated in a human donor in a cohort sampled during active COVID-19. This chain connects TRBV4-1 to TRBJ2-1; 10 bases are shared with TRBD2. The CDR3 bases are TGCGCCAGCAGCCAAGATGAGGCTAGCGGGGGATACAATGAGCAGTTCTTC. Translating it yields CASSQDEASGGYNEQFF.